This is a list of T cell receptor beta chains from one sample in a study of cytomegalovirus exposure and HLA in healthy donors. Using immunoSEQ multiplex PCR, the repertoire was profiled, and TCRdb retains in-frame clones only, with some absent. This table holds 310,000 or so clones, around nine tenths found once. Sequencing input: PBMCs. Receptor source: a woman under 30 in good health and CMV-seronegative. Each CDR3 is given with its conserved first and last residue. The order of the fields is V gene, J gene, CDR3 protein.

V gene: TRBV5-1
J gene: TRBJ2-3
CDR3 protein: CASSLEQGLDTQYF

V gene: TRBV10-3
J gene: TRBJ2-7
CDR3 protein: CATVAGGSSYEQYF

V gene: TRBV9
J gene: TRBJ2-3
CDR3 protein: CASSAIAGSSTDTQYF

V gene: TRBV7-2
J gene: TRBJ2-7
CDR3 protein: CASSSQGTEQYF

V gene: TRBV11-2
J gene: TRBJ2-7
CDR3 protein: CASSLAGTGPYEQYF

V gene: TRBV4-2
J gene: TRBJ2-7
CDR3 protein: CASSQVRAPSYEQYF

V gene: TRBV5-8
J gene: TRBJ1-4
CDR3 protein: CASSPMGGHEEKLFF

V gene: TRBV27
J gene: TRBJ1-1
CDR3 protein: CASSRGQVGEAFF

V gene: TRBV5-1
J gene: TRBJ2-7
CDR3 protein: CASSFDGSYEQYF

V gene: TRBV27
J gene: TRBJ1-1
CDR3 protein: CASRRARADTEAFF

V gene: TRBV30
J gene: TRBJ1-2
CDR3 protein: CAWSVPWAIDGYTF

V gene: TRBV6-1
J gene: TRBJ2-1
CDR3 protein: CASRVSGGAGEQFF

V gene: TRBV5-1
J gene: TRBJ2-3
CDR3 protein: CASRHSDTQYF

V gene: TRBV6-5
J gene: TRBJ1-5
CDR3 protein: CASRSGQGDQPQHF

V gene: TRBV5-1
J gene: TRBJ1-1
CDR3 protein: CASSPGTLDQNTEAFF

V gene: TRBV2
J gene: TRBJ1-6
CDR3 protein: CASSREDRQNSPLHF

V gene: TRBV18
J gene: TRBJ1-2
CDR3 protein: CASSLREQGDGGYTF

V gene: TRBV25-1
J gene: TRBJ2-1
CDR3 protein: CASSTGGAYNEQFF

V gene: TRBV2
J gene: TRBJ2-1
CDR3 protein: CASRILAGLNNEQLF

V gene: TRBV18
J gene: TRBJ1-2
CDR3 protein: CASSPELREFYLYGYTF

V gene: TRBV6-1
J gene: TRBJ2-1
CDR3 protein: CASRSSGGSNEQFF

V gene: TRBV12-5
J gene: TRBJ2-3
CDR3 protein: CASGSAPGPGQGATGTDTQYF

V gene: TRBV7-9
J gene: TRBJ2-7
CDR3 protein: CSSRPTGTYEQYF

V gene: TRBV7-9
J gene: TRBJ2-5
CDR3 protein: CASILVGGQETQYF

V gene: TRBV6-1
J gene: TRBJ1-1
CDR3 protein: CASSPGQMPNTEAFF

V gene: TRBV5-1
J gene: TRBJ2-2
CDR3 protein: CASTQGATGELFF

V gene: TRBV2
J gene: TRBJ2-7
CDR3 protein: CASRDPLGTGRYEQYF

V gene: TRBV7-8
J gene: TRBJ1-1
CDR3 protein: CASSLVRSLGDTEAFF

V gene: TRBV5-1
J gene: TRBJ2-7
CDR3 protein: CASSLGGVLAGAYEQYF

V gene: TRBV5-1
J gene: TRBJ1-3
CDR3 protein: CASSDPGGSTGNTIYF

V gene: TRBV7-8
J gene: TRBJ2-7
CDR3 protein: CASREGLGVGEQYF

V gene: TRBV11-2
J gene: TRBJ2-2
CDR3 protein: CASSSMAGGFIGELFF

V gene: TRBV30
J gene: TRBJ2-5
CDR3 protein: CAWSAKPGGGTQETQYF

V gene: TRBV29-1
J gene: TRBJ2-3
CDR3 protein: CSVEGRGGLTDTQYF

V gene: TRBV10-2
J gene: TRBJ1-1
CDR3 protein: CASSDPGLNTEAFF

V gene: TRBV6-1
J gene: TRBJ2-1
CDR3 protein: CASVRPSSYNEQFF

V gene: TRBV5-4
J gene: TRBJ2-7
CDR3 protein: CASGRTAYEQYF

V gene: TRBV5-1
J gene: TRBJ1-1
CDR3 protein: CASSLRGMNTEAFF

V gene: TRBV2
J gene: TRBJ1-2
CDR3 protein: CASSEIRSVGGGYGYTF

V gene: TRBV19
J gene: TRBJ1-2
CDR3 protein: CASSMDSANYGYTF

V gene: TRBV6-5
J gene: TRBJ1-1
CDR3 protein: CASSEVDLAAIF

V gene: TRBV6-1
J gene: TRBJ2-7
CDR3 protein: CASSEVGTSGYYEQYF

V gene: TRBV7-6
J gene: TRBJ1-1
CDR3 protein: CASSLAGGAGGFDTEAFF

V gene: TRBV4-2
J gene: TRBJ2-5
CDR3 protein: CASSQVPGKGETQYF

V gene: TRBV20-1
J gene: TRBJ2-1
CDR3 protein: CSAHRVDEQFF

V gene: TRBV5-6
J gene: TRBJ1-5
CDR3 protein: CASSQAGYSNQPQHF

V gene: TRBV11-2
J gene: TRBJ2-7
CDR3 protein: CASRLADEQYF

V gene: TRBV5-1
J gene: TRBJ1-1
CDR3 protein: CASNLLAGGPNTEAFF

V gene: TRBV5-4
J gene: TRBJ1-2
CDR3 protein: CAFVTGGNGYTF

V gene: TRBV6-4
J gene: TRBJ1-1
CDR3 protein: CASRKDRDSYTEAFF

V gene: TRBV7-9
J gene: TRBJ1-1
CDR3 protein: CASTRTELNTEAFF

V gene: TRBV7-2
J gene: TRBJ2-7
CDR3 protein: CASSLAGSSYEQYF

V gene: TRBV5-1
J gene: TRBJ2-1
CDR3 protein: CASSLPGLAGGRTYNEQFF

V gene: TRBV21-1
J gene: TRBJ2-7
CDR3 protein: CAILTGQGRIYEQYF